Shown below are 21 T cell receptor beta chains from a single sample sequenced in a study of cytomegalovirus exposure and HLA in healthy donors. The PCR used 60 Vbeta and 13 Jbeta primers. Some clones are missing from TCRdb's copy, which holds only in-frame ones; the method was immunoSEQ multiplex PCR. The sample lists over 200,000 clones, about 85% occurring once. Material for sequencing was PBMCs. These receptors originate from a human donor in good health.

The chain uses TRBV27 and TRBJ2-5; 7 bases match TRBD2. This CDR3 is 17 amino acids long. Looked up from germline, CDR1 is MNHEY and CDR2 is SMNVEV (reference sequence). With 5 bases clipped from V and 5 bases from J, the junction kept 17 bases outside the gene matches. The CDR3 loop reads CASSRPGVGGSKETQYF. The CDR3 DNA reads as TGTGCCAGCAGTCGCCCCGGAGTAGGCGGGAGTAAGGAGACCCAGTACTTC.

The chain links TRBV10-3 to TRBJ2-7; 10 nucleotides match TRBD1. This CDR3 has 17 amino acids. Germline values: CDR1 ENHRY, CDR2 SYGVKD. J gave up 4 bases and V 0 bases, and 9 bases lay outside the gene matches. This CDR3 is CAISESVWGQGWYEQYF. CDR3 coding DNA: TGTGCCATCAGTGAGTCGGTTTGGGGACAGGGGTGGTACGAGCAGTACTTC.

The rearrangement joins TRBV7-3 to TRBJ2-5, with 8 nucleotides matching TRBD1. Per the germline V gene, CDR1 is SGHTA and CDR2 is FQGTGA. This CDR3 contains 16 residues. V lost 5 bases, J lost 4 bases, and 12 bases stayed unmatched. The CDR3 loop reads CASSRTGRTSGETQYF. In DNA, the CDR3 is TGTGCCAGCAGCCGGACAGGGAGGACCTCCGGAGAGACCCAGTACTTC. The entire variable domain, with the rest obtained from reference TRBV7-3 and TRBJ2-5, is as follows: GAGVSQTPSNKVTEKGKYVELRCDPISGHTALYWYRQSLGQGPEFLIYFQGTGAADDSGLPNDRFFAVRPEGSVSTLKIQRTERGDSAVYLCASSRTGRTSGETQYFGPGTRLLVL.

The chain is built from TRBV7-2 and TRBJ2-3, with D possibly being TRBD1 (5 bases). The CDR3 is 15 residues long. V was pared by 5 bases and J by 1 base, with 13 bases between. Germline lookup yields CDR1 SGHTA and CDR2 FQGNSA. CDR3 residues: CASSQTGTRTDTQYF. The CDR3 coding sequence is TGTGCCAGCAGCCAAACAGGTACCCGCACAGATACGCAGTATTTT.

The rearrangement joins TRBV18 to TRBJ1-2; maybe TRBD1 (6 bases). With 5 bases removed from V and 5 bases from J, the gap between germline ends came to 21 bases. The CDR3 covers 16 residues. From germline, CDR1 is KGHSH and CDR2 LQKENI. The CDR3 DNA reads as TGTGCCAGCTCAAGGGGGGGAGACGGGACTCTTTATGGCTACACCTTC. The encoded protein is CASSRGGDGTLYGYTF.

The CDR3 DNA follows: TGCGCCAGCAGCCGTAGGGGGGACAGGGTGTACGAAAAACTGTTTTTT. Protein: CASSRRGDRVYEKLFF. The rearrangement uses TRBV4-1 and TRBJ1-4; 9 bases align to TRBD1. V gave up 4 bases and J gave up 8 bases; unmatched junction bases: 11. This CDR3 region has 16 residues. Germline assignment: CDR1 MGHRA and CDR2 YSYEKL.

The rearrangement links TRBV7-3 to TRBJ2-7; D perhaps matches TRBD2 (5 bases). Trimming removed 4 bases at V and 5 bases at J, with 12 bases between. There are 13 residues in the CDR3. Germline values: CDR1 SGHTA, CDR2 FQGTGA. Here the CDR3 reads CASSSHSGDEQYF. CDR3 in DNA: TGTGCCAGCAGCTCCCACTCCGGGGACGAGCAGTACTTC. Filled out from reference TRBV7-3 and TRBJ2-7, the complete variable domain reads GAGVSQTPSNKVTEKGKYVELRCDPISGHTALYWYRQSLGQGPEFLIYFQGTGAADDSGLPNDRFFAVRPEGSVSTLKIQRTERGDSAVYLCASSSHSGDEQYFGPGTRLTVT.

J is TRBJ2-7 and V is TRBV10-1, with 11 bases matching TRBD2. The CDR3 extends over 18 amino acids. CDR1 and CDR2 from the germline V gene are WNHNN and SYGVQD (reference sequence). V was clipped by 5 bases and J by 6 bases; unmatched bases: 18. This CDR3 reads CASSRGSLAGEWDPEQYF. The CDR3 DNA follows: TGCGCCAGCAGTAGAGGCTCACTAGCGGGAGAGTGGGACCCCGAGCAGTACTTC.

The chain has TRBV28 and TRBJ1-2, with 7 bases matching TRBD1. Germline assignment: CDR1 MDHEN and CDR2 SYDVKM. The CDR3 contains 12 residues. J gave up 2 bases and V 10 bases, and 4 bases lay outside the gene matches. CDR3 DNA: TGTGCCACCCAGACAGGGAACTATGGCTACACCTTC. Translating gives CATQTGNYGYTF.

This chain links TRBV15 with TRBJ2-1, with 11 bases identical to TRBD2. J gave up 5 bases and V 1 base, and 13 bases lay outside the gene matches. This CDR3 region has 19 residues. From germline, CDR1 is LNHNV and CDR2 YYDKDF (reference sequence). The CDR3 DNA sequence: TGTGCCACCAGCAGAGGAGGTAGGGATAGCGGGAGGGCCCACAATGAGCAGTTCTTC. The encoded protein is CATSRGGRDSGRAHNEQFF.

V is TRBV29-1 and J is TRBJ2-5, with D perhaps TRBD1 (6 bases). V lost 2 bases and J lost 5, with 9 bases in between. The CDR3 length is 12 residues. From germline, CDR1 is SQVTM and CDR2 ANQGSEA. The CDR3: CSVETRGETQYF. The CDR3 nucleotides are TGCAGCGTTGAAACCAGGGGTGAGACCCAGTACTTC.

The rearrangement links TRBV5-1 to TRBJ1-4; D is uncertain. Trimming took 3 bases from V and 7 from J, leaving 19 bases between them. The germline V gene encodes CDR1 SGHRS and CDR2 YFSETQ. The CDR3 loop spans 16 amino acids. CDR3 DNA: TGCGCCAGCAGCTCCAACCCCCCGGACTTGGCTGAAAAACTGTTTTTT. Translating it yields CASSSNPPDLAEKLFF.

The rearrangement uses TRBV5-4 and TRBJ2-7; 10 bases are shared with TRBD2. The germline CDR1 and CDR2 sequences are SGHNT and YYREEE (reference sequence). The CDR3 sequence is 14 residues long. The J segment lost 4 bases and the V segment lost 9 bases, leaving 10 bases of the junction unmatched. CDR3 amino acids: CAISSGRALYEQYF. In nucleotides, the CDR3 is TGTGCCATCTCGAGCGGGAGGGCCTTGTACGAGCAGTACTTC. Drawing the rest from reference TRBV5-4 and TRBJ2-7, the complete variable domain is ETGVTQSPTHLIKTRGQQVTLRCSSQSGHNTVSWYQQALGQGPQFIFQYYREEENGRGNFPPRFSGLQFPNYSSELNVNALELDDSALYLCAISSGRALYEQYFGPGTRLTVT.

The chain carries TRBV7-2 and TRBJ1-1; D gene ambiguous. V lost 1 base and J lost 5, with 11 bases in between. The CDR3 is 14 amino acids. Germline CDR1 SGHTA, CDR2 FQGNSA. Written as DNA, the CDR3 is TGTGCCAGCAGCTTAGGTAGTTTCGGGACTGAAGCTTTCTTT. Residues: CASSLGSFGTEAFF.

This clone has just one count. The chain has TRBV5-8 and TRBJ1-1; 9 positions match TRBD1. CDR3 length: 16 amino acids. Losses at the gene ends were 0 bases for V and 1 base for J; bases not matched to a gene: 4. Per the germline V gene, CDR1 is SGHTS and CDR2 is YDEGEE. CDR3 in DNA: TGTGCCAGCAGCTTGGCCACGGACAGGGGGAACACTGAAGCTTTCTTT. Its translation: CASSLATDRGNTEAFF.

V and J are TRBV7-9 and TRBJ2-5; TRBD2 is a possible D gene (5 bases). Germline CDR1 reads SEHNR; CDR2 reads FQNEAQ (reference sequence). Deletions cut 5 bases from V and 5 bases from J, with 18 bases between. The CDR3 consists of 15 residues. The CDR3 nucleotides read TGTGCCAGCAGCCCAAAGGGTGGCGAGCGGGAGACCCAGTACTTC. It codes for CASSPKGGERETQYF.

This sequence joins TRBV5-1 and TRBJ2-1; 13 positions match TRBD2. CDR1 is SGHRS and CDR2 is YFSETQ in the germline V gene. The CDR3 extends over 16 amino acids. V lost 0 bases, J lost 10 bases, and 7 bases stayed unmatched. Here the CDR3 DNA reads TGCGCCAGCAGCTTGGCCGGGACTAGCGGGAAGGCGGAGCAGTTCTTC. Its protein is CASSLAGTSGKAEQFF.

The J gene is TRBJ2-6, the V gene TRBV25-1; perhaps TRBD1 as D (6 bases). The V end was cut by 6 bases, the J end by 0 bases, with 18 bases between. The CDR3 is 18 amino acids. The germline V gene has CDR1 MGHDK and CDR2 SYGVNS. Written as DNA, the CDR3 is TGTGCCAGCAGGGAAGACAGGCCCACATACTCTGGGGCCAACGTCCTGACTTTC. Translation gives CASREDRPTYSGANVLTF.

This chain connects TRBV19 to TRBJ2-7, with D possibly being TRBD2 (7 bases). CDR1 is LNHDA, CDR2 SQIVND, per germline (reference sequence). The CDR3 totals 14 residues. V lost 3 bases and J lost 2, with 11 bases in between. The CDR3 protein is CASSIGGHAYEQYF. The DNA for the CDR3 is TGTGCCAGTAGTATCGGGGGGCACGCCTACGAGCAGTACTTC. Full variable domain (remainder filled in from reference TRBV19 and TRBJ2-7): DGGITQSPKYLFRKEGQNVTLSCEQNLNHDAMYWYRQDPGQGLRLIYYSQIVNDFQKGDIAEGYSVSREKKESFPLTVTSAQKNPTAFYLCASSIGGHAYEQYFGPGTRLTVT.

The genes are TRBV27 and TRBJ2-7; 11 nucleotides match TRBD2. The CDR3 has 13 amino acids. The germline gives CDR1 MNHEY, CDR2 SMNVEV (reference sequence). Trimming cost V 5 bases and J 6 bases; bases outside gene matches: 3. This CDR3 is CASSGTSGLEQYF. The CDR3 coding sequence is TGTGCCAGCAGTGGGACTAGCGGCCTCGAGCAGTACTTC.

The chain couples TRBV6-5 to TRBJ1-1; tentative D call: TRBD1 (5 bases). Germline CDR1 and CDR2: MNHEY and SVGAGI. This CDR3 has 14 residues. Trimming took 7 bases from V and 5 from J, leaving 17 bases between them. Written as DNA, the CDR3 is TGTGCCAGCACCCCAGATACAGGTCGAACTGAAGCTTTCTTT. Its protein is CASTPDTGRTEAFF.